One and the same sample provided the 16 T cell receptor beta chains below, sequenced in a study of cytomegalovirus exposure and HLA in healthy donors. The PCR employed 60 Vbeta primers together with 13 Jbeta primers. Sequencing was performed with immunoSEQ multiplex PCR; in TCRdb, only in-frame clones are kept and a portion is missing. The data show about 280,000 clones, with about 87% seen just once and roughly 2.3% held by the top ten. The sample consisted of PBMCs. The source of these receptors is a woman in her late teens or twenties in good health and CMV-seronegative.

This chain links TRBV5-1 with TRBJ1-6, with D hard to call. Germline values: CDR1 SGHRS, CDR2 YFSETQ. This CDR3 is 19 amino acids long. The V and J ends lost 0 bases and 4 bases respectively, with 20 bases between them. The DNA for the CDR3 is TGCGCCAGCAGCTTGGGAGGGCCGGGGAAACCGACATATAATTCACCCCTCCACTTT. Amino acids: CASSLGGPGKPTYNSPLHF.

DNA for the CDR3: TGTGCCAGCAGCCGGACTAGCTGGGACAATGAGCAGTTCTTC. Encoded protein: CASSRTSWDNEQFF. The V gene is TRBV27, the J gene TRBJ2-1, with TRBD2 matching 8 bases. The CDR3 sequence is 14 residues long. Trimming at V came to 6 bases and at J to 5 bases, leaving 6 bases not matched to a gene. Per germline, CDR1 MNHEY and CDR2 SMNVEV (reference sequence).

The V call is TRBV2, the J call TRBJ1-5; tentative D call: TRBD1 (6 bases). There are 15 residues in the CDR3. The V and J ends lost 6 bases and 7 bases respectively, with 19 bases between them. Germline V CDR1 and CDR2: SNHLY, FYNNEI. The CDR3 loop is CASSVDPPQGQPQHF. As DNA, the CDR3 is TGTGCCAGCAGCGTGGATCCACCACAGGGACAGCCCCAGCATTTT.

The rearrangement joins TRBV5-6 to TRBJ2-5, with a possible D match to TRBD2 (7 bases). Trimming stripped 2 bases from V and 4 bases from J, with 12 bases between. CDR3 size: 14 residues. Germline V lookup: CDR1 SGHDT, CDR2 YYEEEE. The CDR3 coding sequence is TGTGCCAGCAGCTTTGGGGGGGCGGCAGAGACCCAGTACTTC. Protein product: CASSFGGAAETQYF.

This sequence joins TRBV29-1 and TRBJ2-1; 8 bases agree with TRBD1. V lost 8 bases, J lost 8 bases, and 8 bases stayed unmatched. Germline V CDR1 and CDR2: SQVTM, ANQGSEA. This CDR3 has 12 amino acids. CDR3 sequence reads: CSSRQGLDEQFF. The CDR3 nucleotides read TGCAGCTCGCGACAGGGGCTGGATGAGCAGTTCTTC.

The chain carries TRBV9 and TRBJ2-3; 12 bases fit TRBD1. The V segment lost 3 bases and the J segment 3 bases; nucleotides outside the gene matches: 14. The CDR3 is 19 amino acids. Per the germline V gene, CDR1 is SGDLS and CDR2 is YYNGEE. The CDR3 region has the DNA TGTGCCAGCAGCGCCGCCGGGACAGGGGGCCGAGTAGGGACAGATACGCAGTATTTT. It is translated as CASSAAGTGGRVGTDTQYF. The whole variable domain, filled in from reference TRBV9 and TRBJ2-3, reads DSGVTQTPKHLITATGQRVTLRCSPRSGDLSVYWYQQSLDQGLQFLIQYYNGEERAKGNILERFSAQQFPDLHSELNLSSLELGDSALYFCASSAAGTGGRVGTDTQYFGPGTRLTVL.

V and J are TRBV10-2 and TRBJ1-1; D may be TRBD1 (5 bases). From germline, CDR1 is WSHSY and CDR2 SAAADI. The CDR3 is made up of 12 amino acids. The germline V and J ends were trimmed by 6 bases and 6 bases, with 11 bases remaining between them. This chain's CDR3 is CASSPGEAEAFF. Written as DNA, the CDR3 is TGCGCCAGCAGCCCGGGGGAGGCTGAAGCTTTCTTT.

The chain employs TRBV7-9 and TRBJ1-5; a weak D match, TRBD1 (6 bases). This CDR3 has 16 residues. The ends were cut back, 1 base at V and 1 base at J, with 11 bases in the middle. Germline V gene sequence: CDR1 SEHNR, CDR2 FQNEAQ (reference sequence). CDR3 DNA sequence: TGTGCCAGCAGCTTAGGGACAGAGGGCAGCAATCAGCCCCAGCATTTT. Translation gives CASSLGTEGSNQPQHF. The full variable domain, its missing parts supplied by reference TRBV7-9 and TRBJ1-5, is DTGVSQNPRHKITKRGQNVTFRCDPISEHNRLYWYRQTLGQGPEFLTYFQNEAQLEKSRLLSDRFSAERPKGSFSTLEIQRTEQGDSAMYLCASSLGTEGSNQPQHFGDGTRLSIL.

This clone showed up just a few times. The chain employs TRBV6-1 and TRBJ1-6; the D gene is possibly TRBD1 (5 bases). The CDR3 contains 14 residues. V lost 5 bases, J lost 7 bases, and 12 bases lay in between. CDR1 and CDR2 (germline): MNHNS, SASEGT. CDR3: CASSRDRTNSPLHF. The CDR3 DNA reads as TGTGCCAGCAGTCGAGACAGAACCAATTCACCCCTCCACTTT.

Worth noting for this clone: Mismatch with germline at one junction end may stem from a read error. The chain has TRBV7-7 and TRBJ2-7; 11 nucleotides line up with TRBD2. This CDR3 is built from 15 residues. Germline CDR1 is SSHAT and CDR2 is FNYEAQ (reference sequence). CDR3: CASSLEGLAVYEQYF. DNA for the CDR3: TGTGCTAGCAGCTTAGAGGGACTAGCGGTCTACGAGCAGTACTTC.

This clone came up a few times. The chain employs TRBV4-1 and TRBJ1-1; 7 bases are shared with TRBD1. Trimming removed 8 bases from V and 0 bases from J; junction bases left unmatched: 9. This CDR3 region has 15 residues. CDR1 MGHRA and CDR2 YSYEKL come from the germline V gene. The CDR3 here is CASGTVGYMNTEAFF. The DNA for the CDR3 is TGCGCCAGCGGGACAGTGGGGTACATGAACACTGAAGCTTTCTTT.

The V gene is TRBV11-2, the J gene TRBJ2-5; 9 bases align to TRBD1. Germline CDR1 reads SGHAT; CDR2 reads FQNNGV. The J segment lost 5 bases and the V segment lost 7 bases, leaving 14 bases of the junction unmatched. The CDR3 has 16 amino acids. CDR3 nucleotide sequence: TGTGCCAGCATCCCCCGGGACAGGGCGGAACCTGAGACCCAGTACTTC. It is translated as CASIPRDRAEPETQYF.

The chain couples TRBV12-5 to TRBJ1-1, with unresolved D. Trimming removed 1 base from V and 11 bases from J, with 8 bases in between. The germline V gene has CDR1 LGHNT and CDR2 FRNRAP. The CDR3 is made up of 11 amino acids. The CDR3 region has the DNA TGTGCTAGTGGTTTGGAAGACTGGGCTTTCTTT. As protein: CASGLEDWAFF.

V is TRBV5-1 and J is TRBJ1-1; weak D call: TRBD1 (6 bases). The V end lost 2 bases, the J end lost 7 bases, and 15 bases lay between the germline ends. CDR1 SGHRS and CDR2 YFSETQ come from the germline V gene. This CDR3 has 14 amino acids. CDR3 sequence: CASSLRQEAGEAFF. The CDR3 bases are TGCGCCAGCAGCTTAAGACAGGAGGCTGGTGAAGCTTTCTTT.

The chain recombines TRBV7-8 with TRBJ1-5; 8 nucleotides align to TRBD1. The CDR3 totals 15 residues. The ends lost 3 bases at V and 2 bases at J; junction bases unmatched: 3. Germline CDR1 reads SGHVS; CDR2 reads FQNEAQ. This CDR3 is CASSFSDRGNQPQHF. The DNA of the CDR3 is TGTGCCAGCAGCTTTTCGGACAGGGGCAATCAGCCCCAGCATTTT.

This chain joins TRBV7-3 and TRBJ1-6; 7 bases are a match to TRBD1. Germline V gives CDR1 SGHTA, CDR2 FQGTGA. V dropped 8 bases and J dropped 10; count of bases not matched to a gene: 5. The CDR3 loop spans 12 amino acids. The CDR3 reads CASAAGGSPLHF. Here the CDR3 DNA reads TGTGCCAGCGCGGCAGGGGGATCACCCCTCCACTTT.